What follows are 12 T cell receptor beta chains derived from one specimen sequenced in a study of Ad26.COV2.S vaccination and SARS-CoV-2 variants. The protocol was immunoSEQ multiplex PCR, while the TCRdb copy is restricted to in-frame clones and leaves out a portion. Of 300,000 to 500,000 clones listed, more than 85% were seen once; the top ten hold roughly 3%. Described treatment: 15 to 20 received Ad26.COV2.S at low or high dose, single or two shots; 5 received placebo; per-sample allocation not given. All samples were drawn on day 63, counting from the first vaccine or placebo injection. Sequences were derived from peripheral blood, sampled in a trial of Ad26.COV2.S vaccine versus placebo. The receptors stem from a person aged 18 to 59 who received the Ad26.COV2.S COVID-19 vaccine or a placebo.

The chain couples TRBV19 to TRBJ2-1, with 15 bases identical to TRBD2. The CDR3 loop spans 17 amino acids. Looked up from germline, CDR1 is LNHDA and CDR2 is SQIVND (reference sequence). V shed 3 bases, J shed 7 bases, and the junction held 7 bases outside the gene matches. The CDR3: CASSISGTSGGLNEQFF. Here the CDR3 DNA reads TGTGCCAGTAGTATCTCGGGGACTAGCGGGGGGTTAAATGAGCAGTTCTTC.

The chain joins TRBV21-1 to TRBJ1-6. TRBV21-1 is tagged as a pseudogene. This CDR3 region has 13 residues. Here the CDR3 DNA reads TGTGCCAGCCGGCGAGGGAGGTTCTCACCCCTCCACTTT. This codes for CASRRGRFSPLHF.

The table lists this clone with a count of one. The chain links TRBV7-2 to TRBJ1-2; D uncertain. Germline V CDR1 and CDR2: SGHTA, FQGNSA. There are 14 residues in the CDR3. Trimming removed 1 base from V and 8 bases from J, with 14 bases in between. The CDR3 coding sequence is TGTGCCAGCAGCTTAGAAGGAAGAACGGAGGGCTACACCTTC. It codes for CASSLEGRTEGYTF.

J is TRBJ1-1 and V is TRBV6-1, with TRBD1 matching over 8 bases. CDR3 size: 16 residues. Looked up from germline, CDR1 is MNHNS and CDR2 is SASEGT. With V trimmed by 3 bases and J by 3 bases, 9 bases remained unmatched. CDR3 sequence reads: CASSDPSGQGDTEAFF. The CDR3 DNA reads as TGTGCCAGCAGTGACCCCTCAGGACAGGGAGACACTGAAGCTTTCTTT.

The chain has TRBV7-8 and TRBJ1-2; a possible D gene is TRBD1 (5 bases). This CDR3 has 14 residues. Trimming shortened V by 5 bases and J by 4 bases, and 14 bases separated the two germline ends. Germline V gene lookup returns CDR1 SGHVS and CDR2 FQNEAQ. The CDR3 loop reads CASSRGDRTYGYTF. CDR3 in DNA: TGTGCCAGCAGCCGTGGTGACAGAACCTATGGCTACACCTTC.

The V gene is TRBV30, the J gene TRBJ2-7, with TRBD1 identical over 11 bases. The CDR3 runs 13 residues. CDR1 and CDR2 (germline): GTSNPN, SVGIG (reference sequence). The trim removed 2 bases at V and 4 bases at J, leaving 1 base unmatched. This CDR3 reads CAWSRDRGYEQYF. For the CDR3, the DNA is TGTGCCTGGAGTCGGGACAGGGGGTACGAGCAGTACTTC.

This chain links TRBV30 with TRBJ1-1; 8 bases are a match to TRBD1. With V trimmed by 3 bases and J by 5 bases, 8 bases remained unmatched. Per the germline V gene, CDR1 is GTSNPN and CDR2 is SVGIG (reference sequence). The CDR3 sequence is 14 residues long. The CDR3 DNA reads TGTGCCTGGAGGAACAGGGGGTTTGGGACTGAAGCTTTCTTT. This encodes CAWRNRGFGTEAFF.

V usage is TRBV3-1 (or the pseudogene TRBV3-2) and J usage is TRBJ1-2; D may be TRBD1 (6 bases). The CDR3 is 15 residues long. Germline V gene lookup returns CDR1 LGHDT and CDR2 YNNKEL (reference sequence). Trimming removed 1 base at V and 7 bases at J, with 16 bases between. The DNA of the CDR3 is TGTGCCAGCAGCCAAGTAGTTCAGGGGCTTAGTGGCTACACCTTC. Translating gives CASSQVVQGLSGYTF.

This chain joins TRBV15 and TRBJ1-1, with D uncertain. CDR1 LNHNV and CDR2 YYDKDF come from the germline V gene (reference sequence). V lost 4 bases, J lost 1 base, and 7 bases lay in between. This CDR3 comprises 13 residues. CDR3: CATSNRWNTEAFF. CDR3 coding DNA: TGTGCCACCAGCAACCGTTGGAACACTGAAGCTTTCTTT.

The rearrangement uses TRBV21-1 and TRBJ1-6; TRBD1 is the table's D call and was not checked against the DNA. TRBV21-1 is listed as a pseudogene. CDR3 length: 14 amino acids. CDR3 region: CASSNGTGTAPLHF. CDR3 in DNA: TGTGCCAGCAGCAACGGGACAGGGACGGCACCCCTCCACTTT.

In nucleotides, the CDR3 is TGTGCCAGCAGCTTTGAGCCCTCCTACAATGAGCAGTTCTTC. Encoded protein: CASSFEPSYNEQFF. This rearrangement joins TRBV9 to TRBJ2-1; no definite D call. CDR1 is SGDLS, CDR2 YYNGEE, per germline. Deletions cut 4 bases from V and 0 bases from J, with 8 bases between. The CDR3 loop spans 14 amino acids.

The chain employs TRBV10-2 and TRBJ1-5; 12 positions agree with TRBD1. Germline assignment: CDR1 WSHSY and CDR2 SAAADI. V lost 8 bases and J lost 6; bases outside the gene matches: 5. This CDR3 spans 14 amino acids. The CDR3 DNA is TGCGCCAGCTCCGGGACAGGGGGCGGTCAGCCCCAGCATTTT. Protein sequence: CASSGTGGGQPQHF.